The rows below give T cell receptor beta chains drawn from one sample of a study of blood T cell repertoires in COVID-19. Here immunoSEQ multiplex PCR was the method, and the copy in TCRdb shows in-frame clones only, minus some. The sample includes about 250,000 clones, approximately 80% of them seen just once. Sequencing input: peripheral blood. The receptors originated from a woman of 80 years or more with active or convalescent COVID-19. The CDR3 runs from the conserved cysteine through the conserved F or W. D genes are given only for firm matches. Expanded clones get a size class; other rows say once, few or many, or leave the size out.

v_gene,abundance,d_gene,j_gene,CDR3aa,CDR3nt
TRBV7-9,few,TRBD1,TRBJ2-7,CASSWDRETYEQYF,TGTGCCAGCAGCTGGGACAGGGAGACCTACGAGCAGTACTTC
TRBV19,-,-,TRBJ1-5,CASRVQGSGNQPQHF,TGTGCCAGTAGAGTACAGGGTAGCGGCAATCAGCCCCAGCATTTT
TRBV24-1,-,-,TRBJ1-2,CATSDFTGSHGYTF,TGTGCCACCAGTGATTTCACAGGTTCACATGGCTACACCTTC
TRBV11-3,-,TRBD1,TRBJ2-2,CASSQDRASTGELFF,TGTGCCAGCAGCCAGGACAGGGCGAGCACCGGGGAGCTGTTTTTT
TRBV25-1,-,TRBD1,TRBJ2-2,CASSEQGILDRLPGELFF,TGTGCCAGCAGTGAACAGGGGATCTTGGACAGGCTCCCCGGGGAGCTGTTTTTT
TRBV6-5,once,TRBD1,TRBJ1-1,CASSPPGGPEAFF,TGTGCCAGCAGTCCCCCAGGGGGCCCTGAAGCTTTCTTT
TRBV28,-,-,TRBJ1-1,CASSLSLSGTEAFF,TGTGCCAGCAGTTTAAGTCTCTCGGGGACTGAAGCTTTCTTT
TRBV5-1,-,-,TRBJ2-7,CASSLKEGGRSEQYF,TGCGCCAGCAGCTTGAAGGAGGGCGGTCGATCCGAGCAGTACTTC
TRBV7-8,-,-,TRBJ2-3,CASSLATWDISLMVGTDTQYF,TGTGCCAGCAGCTTAGCTACCTGGGACATTAGCCTAATGGTTGGCACAGATACGCAGTATTTT
TRBV27,-,-,TRBJ2-7,CASSLSGISGYEQYF,TGTGCCAGCAGTCTATCGGGGATCTCGGGGTACGAGCAGTACTTC
TRBV30,once,-,TRBJ1-4,CAWSVTPSEIEKLFF,TGTGCCTGGAGTGTGACCCCCTCGGAGATTGAAAAACTGTTTTTT
TRBV30,few,-,TRBJ1-2,CAWSAPGLRGYTF,TGTGCCTGGAGTGCACCAGGGTTGAGAGGCTACACCTTC
TRBV3-1/TRBV3-2,-,TRBD1,TRBJ1-6,CASSKWTGLKDSPLHF,TGTGCCAGCAGCAAATGGACAGGGTTAAAGGATTCACCCCTCCACTTT
TRBV23-1,-,-,TRBJ1-6,CASRRRLAAPLHF,TGCGCCAGCAGGCGTAGGTTAGCAGCACCCCTCCACTTT
TRBV10-2,few,TRBD1,TRBJ1-2,CASKRDRGEGYTF,TGCGCCAGCAAAAGGGACAGGGGAGAAGGCTACACCTTC
TRBV10-3,-,TRBD2,TRBJ2-3,CAISERLAGNSDTQYF,TGTGCCATCAGTGAGCGGCTAGCGGGAAACTCAGATACGCAGTATTTT
TRBV30,-,TRBD2,TRBJ2-3,CAWRLAGAVSTDTQYF,TGTGCCTGGAGACTAGCGGGAGCTGTAAGCACAGATACGCAGTATTTT
TRBV18,few,TRBD1,TRBJ2-7,CASSRPGQGDHEQYF,TGTGCCAGCTCACGACCGGGACAGGGTGACCACGAGCAGTACTTC
TRBV5-1,-,TRBD1,TRBJ2-2,CASRKQGASGELFF,TGCGCCAGCAGGAAACAGGGGGCATCCGGGGAGCTGTTTTTT
TRBV11-2,-,-,TRBJ1-1,CASSWTLMNTEAFF,TGTGCCAGCAGCTGGACACTCATGAACACTGAAGCTTTCTTT
TRBV5-1,-,-,TRBJ1-5,CASSPGLTHQPQHF,TGCGCCAGCAGCCCAGGACTTACCCATCAGCCCCAGCATTTT
TRBV4-1,-,-,TRBJ1-2,CASGEKTGYYGYTF,TGCGCCAGCGGCGAAAAGACAGGATACTATGGCTACACCTTC
TRBV5-1,-,-,TRBJ2-5,CASTLGAGARETQYF,TGCGCCAGCACCCTAGGGGCGGGGGCAAGAGAGACCCAGTACTTC
TRBV6-2/TRBV6-3,-,-,TRBJ1-6,CASSPSPHLRGDNSPLHF,TGTGCCAGCAGTCCCTCCCCGCATCTCAGGGGAGATAATTCACCCCTCCACTTT
TRBV30,once,-,TRBJ1-5,CAWGDKNNQPQHF,TGTGCCTGGGGGGACAAGAACAATCAGCCCCAGCATTTT
TRBV10-3,-,-,TRBJ2-5,CAISPLLGYQETQYF,TGTGCCATCAGTCCACTACTGGGTTACCAAGAGACCCAGTACTTC
TRBV5-1,-,TRBD2,TRBJ2-7,CASRGGAGVPYEQYF,TGCGCCAGCAGGGGCGGAGCGGGAGTACCCTACGAGCAGTACTTC
TRBV5-1,-,-,TRBJ1-3,CASSDSSNSGNTIYF,TGCGCCAGCAGTGACTCGAGCAACTCTGGAAACACCATATATTTT
TRBV15,-,-,TRBJ1-5,CATRPGAFVGNQPQHF,TGTGCCACCCGCCCAGGGGCCTTCGTGGGGAATCAGCCCCAGCATTTT
TRBV6-1,once,-,TRBJ1-2,CASSEQGRINYGYTF,TGTGCCAGCAGTGAACAGGGAAGGATTAACTATGGCTACACCTTC
TRBV5-1,-,TRBD1,TRBJ2-7,CASSLGPDRNEQYF,TGCGCCAGCAGCTTGGGGCCGGACAGGAACGAGCAGTACTTC
TRBV5-1,-,-,TRBJ1-2,CASSSGTLYSNYGYTF,TGCGCCAGCAGCTCCGGGACACTCTACTCGAACTATGGCTACACCTTC
TRBV6-5,-,-,TRBJ1-1,CASSHRDLSTEAFF,TGTGCCAGCAGCCACAGGGACCTTAGCACTGAAGCTTTCTTT
TRBV30,-,-,TRBJ1-1,CAWSVQKFTEAFF,TGTGCCTGGAGTGTACAGAAGTTTACTGAAGCTTTCTTT
TRBV28,-,-,TRBJ1-2,CASSPSSEGNYGYTF,TGTGCCAGCAGTCCATCATCGGAGGGTAACTATGGCTACACCTTC
TRBV6-2/TRBV6-3,-,-,TRBJ2-6,CASSDSGSGANVLTF,TGTGCCAGCAGTGACTCCGGTTCTGGGGCCAACGTCCTGACTTTC
TRBV5-1,few,TRBD2,TRBJ2-5,CASTSTTSGHQETQYF,TGCGCCAGCACCTCCACGACTAGCGGTCACCAAGAGACCCAGTACTTC
TRBV5-1,-,-,TRBJ2-3,CASSFNAGASTDTQYF,TGCGCCAGCAGCTTCAATGCGGGGGCTAGCACAGATACGCAGTATTTT
TRBV5-1,-,TRBD1,TRBJ2-1,CASSLDRVGHNEQFF,TGCGCCAGCAGCCTGGACAGGGTAGGGCACAATGAGCAGTTCTTC